This T cell receptor beta chain was observed in a study of blood T cell repertoires in COVID-19. Repertoires were generated with immunoSEQ multiplex PCR, while TCRdb's copy carries only in-frame clones and drops some. Among 130,000 to 150,000 clones listed, around nine tenths were seen once. The source is a man between 45 and 60 years old with active or convalescent COVID-19. The sample comprised peripheral blood.

CDR3: CASSSPGGTQYF. The CDR3 DNA is TGTGCCAGCAGCTCCCCGGGAGGTACGCAGTATTTT. V is TRBV7-9 and J is TRBJ2-3, with 7 bases matching TRBD2. Trimming took 4 bases from V and 8 from J; bases not matched to a gene: 3. This CDR3 contains 12 residues. Germline V gene sequence: CDR1 SEHNR, CDR2 FQNEAQ (reference sequence).